The entry below gives a single T cell receptor (beta chain) sequence along with its context. This clone's antigen is unknown. No clone much larger than this one lies a single base away; base qualities are absent. Distinct nucleotide sequences in the sample also encode this CDR3. Using the deep immunoSEQ assay, multiplex PCR amplified TCR CDR3 regions from genomic DNA. For each cell subset, the extracted genomic DNA was distributed evenly across all wells of several immunoSEQ 96-well plates, and each plate served as one replicate. For sorted subsets, each replicate PCR was loaded with about 0.2 ug genomic DNA, equivalent to 30,000 or so T cell genomes. Purified libraries were measured with a Qubit 3.0 fluorometer, size-checked on a Bioanalyzer 2100, and measured again with the KAPA Library Quantification kit. Every immunoSEQ 96-well plate was sequenced on a dedicated single-read 150-cycle Illumina NextSeq 550 flow cell. Turning to the authors' computational methods: Because only junctional sequences without quality scores were contained in the immunoSEQ output, filtering matching that applied to full-length reads could not be performed. Sequences were annotated with PyIR, a Python wrapper for IgBLAST v1.9, using IMGT germline references to assign V/J genes and CDR3. Reads were filtered out if the reads had weak V/J assignments (E-value above 1e-6), no CDR3, stop codons, out-of-frame junctions, or ambiguous translated residues. V3J clonotypes were defined as sequences sharing an identical inferred V gene, J gene, and CDR3 amino acid sequence. Percentage overlap between repertoires was calculated by dividing the number of shared unique clonotypes by the size of the smaller repertoire. Three approaches were used to assess repertoire richness: RTK rarefaction, the Chao1 estimator, and Recon v2.1 estimates of unobserved clonotypes. OLGA was used to compute generation probabilities for all TCRbeta clonotypes that the gDNA method yielded from a few donors. TCRdb limited this immuneACCESS table to in-frame rearrangements with V and J called. A share of clones is missing; checked studies link under half to unresolved V genes, and the rest is unexplained. The D gene and trimming were derived from the DNA, and the V and J assignments and clone size from that table. For this sample the table gives approximately 2.5 million clones, of which roughly 93% were detected only once. In total, the top ten clones hold approximately 0.35% of the sample.

V is pruned by 2 bases and J by 4 bases, leaving 2 bases of the junction without a gene match. The CDR3 covers 14 residues, taking in both the cysteine and the phenylalanine. Here the CDR3 DNA is all that survives: 42 bases in frame from base 1. The CDR1 and CDR2 encoded by the germline V gene are MNHEY and SVGAGI. The sample is drawn from a study of shared clonotypes between healthy human individuals (dated by TCRdb to the early 2020s). Describing the broader study: The cohort included three men and a couple of women between 18 and 49 years of age. For each donor, CD4 naive and CD4 memory were each given three plates, CD8 naive was given two plates, and CD8 memory was given one plate. The study deeply sequenced blood TCR repertoires of about 5 healthy adults to estimate repertoire size and the extent of clonotype sharing between individuals. To increase sequencing depth and limit assay-specific biases, different laboratories used diverse techniques to prepare libraries and sequence TCR repertoires. Leukapheresis yielded between about 0.85 and 10 billion PBMCs per donor.

The donors were healthy, HIV-negative adults with no recently reported acute infections or vaccinations. Only Caucasian adults living in Nashville, Tennessee, USA were represented among the donors. Magnetic negative selection was used to enrich CD4+ T cells, after which naive cells were positively selected on CD45RA and the negative fraction became the memory subset. Blood was obtained by leukapheresis, after which PBMCs were separated by Ficoll-Histopaque density gradient centrifugation and cryopreserved in liquid nitrogen vapor phase. Purity and quantity of every magnetically sorted T cell population were checked by analytical flow cytometry. Genomic DNA was isolated from each sorted fraction and quantified by UV absorbance on a Nanodrop 2000c. Overall study outcomes, separate from this receptor: Naive subsets generally had larger estimated clonotype richness than memory subsets. Sampling was restricted to blood, and TCR repertoires in tissues likely differ from the TCR repertoires found in blood. Incomplete sequencing was indicated by rarefaction of sorted-subset datasets, despite the large sequencing depth. Pairwise subsampling led to the expectation that sequencing depth would affect the degree of clonotype sharing among donors. Higher generation probabilities were observed for clonotypes shared by all four sorted-subset donors than for non-shared clonotypes. Around 5% of naive CD4, 3.5% of naive CD8, approximately 2% of memory CD4, and less than 0.45% of memory CD8 clonotypes were shared across several donors. The small number of donors limited the genetic and exposure-history diversity represented.

The chain was built from TRBV6-5 and TRBJ1-1, and TRBD1 matches 9 of the central bases. This clonotype originated in a man between 18 and 29 years old in good health. Some clones in this sample may be carry-over from other donors' samples. The source material was naive CD4+ T cells from PBMCs. The label giving this sample's cell subset or site can be read as: CD45RA+ positively selected. At the DNA level, the sequence is TGTGCCAGCAGTTACCCGGGACAGGGCACTGAAGCTTTCTTT. This is translated as CASSYPGQGTEAFF.